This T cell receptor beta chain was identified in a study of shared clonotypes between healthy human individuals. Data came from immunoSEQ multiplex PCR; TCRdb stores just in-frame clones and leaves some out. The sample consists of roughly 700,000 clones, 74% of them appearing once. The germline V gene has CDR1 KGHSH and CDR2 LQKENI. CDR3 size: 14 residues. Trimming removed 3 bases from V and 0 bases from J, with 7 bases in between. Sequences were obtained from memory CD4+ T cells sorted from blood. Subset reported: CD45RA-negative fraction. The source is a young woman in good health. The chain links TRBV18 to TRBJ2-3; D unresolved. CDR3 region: CASSPYISTDTQYF. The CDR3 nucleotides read TGTGCCAGCTCACCTTACATAAGCACAGATACGCAGTATTTT.